This T cell receptor beta chain was captured in a study of beta chain features in type 1 diabetes. Study-level results: Moderate yet significant TCRB CDR3 shortening was seen in Type 1 diabetes patients in all four CD4+ subsets.

The study reverse transcribed the entire isolated RNA, so it sequenced expressed TCRB transcripts. Reads from naive, central memory and regulatory T cell samples averaged roughly 3.6 million. Profiling relied on immunoSEQ multiplex PCR, and the TCRdb table lists in-frame clones only, not all of them. The table lists around 40,000 clones, 66% of them singletons. Donors underwent one heparinised blood draw, roughly 110 mL on average. Isolation of CD4+ naive, central memory, regulatory and stem cell-like memory cells was achieved by sorting via CD45RO/CCR7/CD25/CD127/CD95/CD27. On this clone: Its antigen remains unidentified.

The CDR3 runs 15 residues. With 0 bases removed from V and 0 bases from J, the gap between germline ends came to 7 bases. The germline CDR1 and CDR2 sequences are SGDLS and YYNGEE. The material sequenced was Tregs from blood. The V call is TRBV9, the J call TRBJ1-3; TRBD1 might be the D (6 bases). This clonotype was sampled from a woman younger than 35 with type 1 diabetes. Here the CDR3 DNA reads TGTGCCAGCAGCGTAGCACAGGGCTCTGGAAACACCATATATTTT. This codes for CASSVAQGSGNTIYF.